The sequence of this T cell receptor (beta chain) was determined in a study of blood T cell repertoires in COVID-19 (dated by TCRdb to between 2020 and 2021). For the wider study: Samples covering the acute and convalescent phases of COVID-19 were provided by collaborators in the United States, Italy and Spain. Samples came from the ongoing ImmuneRACE study (first 160 participants) plus 1,254 subjects from 6 global collaborators. The sample metadata nearly always contained a de-identified subject ID, COVID-19 status, age in years and sex. Where available, HLA class I and class II types were obtained from metadata supplied by the sample provider rather than from assay-based typing. The prospective study material was composed of cDNA or gDNA derived from T cells, B-cell-depleted T cells, or PBMCs. The repertoires were released in a freely available public database meant as a resource for research on the immune response to SARS-CoV-2. The dataset comprised deeply sampled blood TCRbeta repertoires from subjects exposed to, actively infected with, or recovered from COVID-19.

Enrolling through a virtual design, the prospective study's participants ranged in age from roughly 18 to 89 years and lived across approximately 25 United States geographic areas. In the prospective study, cohorts were assigned on the basis of participant-reported clinical history obtained from a screening survey and a study questionnaire. Recovered participants in ImmuneRACE Cohort 3 were defined as having two consecutive negative NP/OP PCR tests, clearance from a healthcare professional, or resolution of symptoms. Each participant in the prospective study had whole blood, serum and a nasopharyngeal or oropharyngeal swab collected by mobile phlebotomists. Participants in the prospective study had the option to provide additional blood draws and questionnaires over a roughly two-month period. Before DNA extraction, blood samples from the prospective study were shipped at room temperature or frozen.

This clone was seen only a few times. No antigen is known for it. Base-call qualities are not available, and no considerably larger clone is one nucleotide away. The sample carries other DNA sequences with the same CDR3. TCRbeta CDR3 regions were amplified from genomic DNA by means of the immunoSEQ Assay, a bias-controlled multiplex PCR. For the original study's pipeline: The number of nucleated cells in each sample was estimated from the amplification of reference gene primers within the assay. Sequence reads were collapsed and filtered to measure the absolute abundance of every unique TCRbeta CDR3 rearrangement. For each sample, productive Simpson clonality was calculated as the square root of Simpson's diversity index over productive rearrangements. TCRdb stores this immuneACCESS table with in-frame sequences only. Part of the clones is absent; in the studies checked, under half of the shortfall reflects unresolved V genes, and no reason is known for the rest. Clone size and V and J calls were adopted from that table, with D and trimming inferred from the DNA. Across this sample there are more than 400,000 clones, with about nine tenths seen only once. Of the sample, about 0.75% is held by the ten largest clones.

The paper's findings and limits, for the study overall: Clinical and demographic metadata were provided uncurated, with the amount varying by source and participant.

The receptor was derived from a woman younger than 35 who had recovered from COVID-19. Sample: PBMCs or T cells enriched from blood (not recorded which).

For the CDR3, the sequence is CASSLDSYNEQFF. The DNA sequence follows: TGTGCCAGCAGCTTGGACAGCTACAATGAGCAGTTCTTC. The receptor chain draws on TRBV7-2 and TRBJ2-1, with TRBD1 tentatively as D gene (6 bases match). CDR1 and CDR2 (SGHTA, FQGNSA) derive from the germline V gene. From cysteine to phenylalanine, the CDR3 is 13 amino acids long. Just CDR3 DNA is preserved here, 39 bases in frame from base 1. V is reduced by 3 bases and J by 3 bases, leaving a spacing of 6 bases between them.